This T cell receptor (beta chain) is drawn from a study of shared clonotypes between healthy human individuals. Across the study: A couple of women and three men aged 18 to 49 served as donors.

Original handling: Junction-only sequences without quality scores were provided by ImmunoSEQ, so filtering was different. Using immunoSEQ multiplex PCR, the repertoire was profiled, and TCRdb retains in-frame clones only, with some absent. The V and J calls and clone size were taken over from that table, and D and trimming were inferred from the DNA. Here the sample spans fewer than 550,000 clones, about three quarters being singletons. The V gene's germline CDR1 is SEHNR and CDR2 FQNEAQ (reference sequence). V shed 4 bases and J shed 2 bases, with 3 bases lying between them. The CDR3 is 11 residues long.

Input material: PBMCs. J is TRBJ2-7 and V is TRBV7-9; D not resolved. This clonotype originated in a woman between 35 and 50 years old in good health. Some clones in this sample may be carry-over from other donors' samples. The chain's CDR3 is CASSSAYEQYF. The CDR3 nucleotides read TGTGCCAGCAGCTCGGCCTACGAGCAGTACTTC. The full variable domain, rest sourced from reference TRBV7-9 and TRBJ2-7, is DTGVSQNPRHKITKRGQNVTFRCDPISEHNRLYWYRQTLGQGPEFLTYFQNEAQLEKSRLLSDRFSAERPKGSFSTLEIQRTEQGDSAMYLCASSSAYEQYFGPGTRLTVT.